A single sample is the source of the 24 T cell receptor beta chains below, sequenced in a study of T cells in tumors and immune-related adverse events. Sequenced by immunoSEQ multiplex PCR; TCRdb stores in-frame clones only, minus some. The top ten hold 5.5% to 6.5% of the sample, which has around 5,000 clones, approximately 64% seen once. The specimen comprised gut tissue, sampled from a patient treated with anti-PD-1 therapy. All receptors come from a female donor with metastatic renal cell carcinoma.

This clone was found a few times. This chain connects TRBV7-9 to TRBJ2-7, with 11 nucleotides matching TRBD1. This CDR3 has 15 amino acids. After removal of 5 bases from V and 3 bases from J, the junction contained 6 bases not matched to a gene. The germline V gene has CDR1 SEHNR and CDR2 FQNEAQ (reference sequence). DNA for the CDR3: TGTGCCAGCAGCCCCGCCGGGACAGGGGGCTACGAGCAGTACTTC. Its protein is CASSPAGTGGYEQYF. Filled out from reference TRBV7-9 and TRBJ2-7, the complete variable domain reads DTGVSQNPRHKITKRGQNVTFRCDPISEHNRLYWYRQTLGQGPEFLTYFQNEAQLEKSRLLSDRFSAERPKGSFSTLEIQRTEQGDSAMYLCASSPAGTGGYEQYFGPGTRLTVT.

The J gene is TRBJ1-2, the V gene TRBV2; D ambiguous. Per the germline V gene, CDR1 is SNHLY and CDR2 is FYNNEI. V lost 7 bases, J lost 2 bases, and 11 bases lay in between. This CDR3 comprises 13 residues. DNA of the CDR3: TGTGCCAGCAAGTATGGGTTAAACTATGGCTACACCTTC. Protein sequence: CASKYGLNYGYTF.

This chain connects TRBV30 to TRBJ2-7, with D possibly TRBD2 on 6 matching bases. CDR1 is GTSNPN and CDR2 is SVGIG in the germline V gene (reference sequence). Trimming removed 2 bases at V and 5 bases at J, with 16 bases between. The CDR3 is 14 residues long. The CDR3: CAWSSGLVLNEQYF. The CDR3 DNA follows: TGTGCCTGGAGTTCGGGACTCGTACTTAACGAGCAGTACTTC.

The rearrangement uses TRBV28 and TRBJ1-2; D call uncertain. This CDR3 spans 13 amino acids. Germline CDR1 reads MDHEN; CDR2 reads SYDVKM. Trimming removed 1 base at V and 6 bases at J, with 9 bases between. CDR3 sequence (DNA): TGTGCCAGCAGTTTATTGGCCTCAGATGGCTACACCTTC. This encodes CASSLLASDGYTF.

The chain links TRBV6-5 to TRBJ1-3; no clear D. The V end was cut by 6 bases, the J end by 6 bases, with 18 bases between. Germline-derived CDR1 and CDR2 are MNHEY and SVGAGI. The CDR3 runs to 15 residues. The CDR3 DNA sequence: TGTGCCAGCAGACCCCGATCTGATTGGGAAAACACCATATATTTT. Its protein is CASRPRSDWENTIYF.

Concerning this clone itself: At one of its ends the junction is not consistent with the germline gene, which may arise from a read error. The chain carries TRBV7-7 and TRBJ2-1, with 7 bases matching TRBD1. The CDR3 loop spans 15 amino acids. Germline V gives CDR1 SSHAT, CDR2 FNYEAQ (reference sequence). The chain's CDR3 is CASSVRQGTYNEQFF. The CDR3 DNA reads TGTGCTAGCAGCGTACGACAGGGAACCTACAATGAGCAGTTCTTC.

This clone was observed once. A much larger clone differs from this one at a single base, so this may be a read error. The rearrangement joins TRBV5-4 to TRBJ1-2; a possible D gene is TRBD1 (6 bases). This CDR3 contains 15 residues. Germline loops: CDR1 SGHNT, CDR2 YYREEE (reference sequence). V lost 4 bases, J lost 4 bases, and 17 bases lay in between. CDR3 loop: CASSPGEQGAYGYTF. The CDR3 DNA reads TGTGCCAGCAGCCCTGGGGAACAGGGTGCCTATGGCTACACCTTC.

This clone occurred a few times. CDR3 DNA sequence: TGTGCCAGCAGTTTGGACAGGGCCACTGAAGCTTTCTTT. Its protein product is CASSLDRATEAFF. The chain has TRBV27 and TRBJ1-1; 8 bases map to TRBD1. Trimming took 3 bases from V and 4 from J; bases not matched to a gene: 1. The CDR3 loop spans 13 amino acids. Germline assignment: CDR1 MNHEY and CDR2 SMNVEV (reference sequence).

This clone was counted a single time. This chain's CDR3 is CASSLDLDGSYEQFF. The CDR3 DNA follows: TGTGCCAGCAGCTTAGATCTGGACGGGAGCTATGAGCAGTTCTTC. V usage is TRBV11-3 and J usage is TRBJ2-1; the D gene is possibly TRBD2 (6 bases). This CDR3 has 15 amino acids. Trimming pared 0 bases from V and 8 bases from J, leaving 14 bases between. The V gene's germline CDR1 is SGHNT and CDR2 YENEEA.

V usage is TRBV21-1 and J usage is TRBJ2-1. TRBV21-1 is a pseudogene. This CDR3 contains 13 residues. The CDR3 protein is CASSKGGGTGEFF. In DNA, the CDR3 is TGTGCCAGCAGCAAAGGAGGGGGGACTGGGGAGTTCTTC.

The chain joins TRBV7-2 to TRBJ2-1, with TRBD2 as a possible D gene (5 bases). CDR1 and CDR2 from the germline V gene are SGHTA and FQGNSA. The CDR3 consists of 13 residues. V lost 0 bases, J lost 7 bases, and 7 bases lay in between. CDR3 residues: CASSLAWENEQFF. For the CDR3, the DNA is TGTGCCAGCAGCTTAGCGTGGGAGAATGAGCAGTTCTTC.

The chain employs TRBV5-1 and TRBJ2-1, with a weak D call TRBD2 (5 bases). The CDR3 totals 15 residues. The V end was cut by 2 bases, the J end by 3 bases, with 12 bases between. Germline V gene data show CDR1 as SGHRS and CDR2 as YFSETQ. CDR3 residues: CASSFRGSNYNEQFF. The CDR3 DNA is TGCGCCAGCAGCTTTAGAGGGTCAAACTACAATGAGCAGTTCTTC.

This chain joins TRBV6-1 and TRBJ1-1; no reliable D call. From germline, CDR1 is MNHNS and CDR2 SASEGT. V dropped 5 bases and J dropped 0 bases, with 7 bases sitting between them. This CDR3 has 13 amino acids. The CDR3 DNA follows: TGTGCCAGCAGTAACCTAATGAACACTGAAGCTTTCTTT. Translated: CASSNLMNTEAFF.

The chain joins TRBV5-1 to TRBJ1-4; perhaps TRBD1 as D (6 bases). Trimming took 0 bases from V and 4 from J, leaving 13 bases between them. This CDR3 contains 16 residues. The germline V gene encodes CDR1 SGHRS and CDR2 YFSETQ. The DNA for the CDR3 is TGCGCCAGCAGCTTGGCCTGGGGGGCTGATAATGAAAAACTGTTTTTT. Its translation is CASSLAWGADNEKLFF.

The chain links TRBV5-4 to TRBJ1-1; weak D call: TRBD1 (5 bases). CDR1 and CDR2 from the germline V gene are SGHNT and YYREEE (reference sequence). CDR3 length: 14 amino acids. The V end lost 1 base, the J end lost 4 bases, and 11 bases lay between the germline ends. CDR3 nucleotide sequence: TGTGCCAGCAGCTTGTCTGGGGCGGGCACTGAAGCTTTCTTT. Encoded protein: CASSLSGAGTEAFF.

The chain has TRBV7-8 and TRBJ2-3, with 9 positions matching TRBD2. The CDR3 loop spans 17 amino acids. J lost 2 bases, V lost 2 bases, and 8 bases had no gene match. Germline values: CDR1 SGHVS, CDR2 FQNEAQ. In nucleotides, the CDR3 is TGTGCCAGCAGCTTACGGGTTCGCGGGGGGGTCACAGATACGCAGTATTTT. Protein product: CASSLRVRGGVTDTQYF.

The V and J genes are TRBV28 and TRBJ2-7; D might be TRBD1 or TRBD2, each matching 5 bases. Germline V gene lookup returns CDR1 MDHEN and CDR2 SYDVKM. This CDR3 is 14 amino acids long. V was pared by 5 bases and J by 3 bases, with 14 bases between. The CDR3 region is CASSPTGTFYEQYF. CDR3 nucleotides: TGTGCCAGCAGTCCTACCGGGACGTTCTACGAGCAGTACTTC.

This clone was detected a few times. V gene TRBV27 combines with J gene TRBJ1-2, with unresolved D. There are 15 residues in the CDR3. V was trimmed by 4 bases and J by 3 bases, leaving 15 bases between them. Germline V gene data show CDR1 as MNHEY and CDR2 as SMNVEV (reference sequence). CDR3 loop: CASSSFPLIDYGYTF. The CDR3 DNA reads as TGTGCCAGCAGTTCGTTTCCGCTTATTGACTATGGCTACACCTTC.

In its sample, this clone was seen once. The V gene is TRBV27, the J gene TRBJ2-6, with D uncertain. Germline V lookup: CDR1 MNHEY, CDR2 SMNVEV (reference sequence). The CDR3 sequence is 15 residues long. The V end lost 2 bases, the J end lost 0 bases, and 5 bases lay between the germline ends. DNA for the CDR3: TGTGCCAGCAGTTTAAAACCCTCTGGGGCCAACGTCCTGACTTTC. Its protein product is CASSLKPSGANVLTF.

This clone turned up a few times. The J gene is TRBJ2-7, the V gene TRBV19; 12 positions agree with TRBD2. The ends lost 6 bases at V and 7 bases at J; junction bases unmatched: 7. The length of the CDR3 is 14 residues. Germline assignment: CDR1 LNHDA and CDR2 SQIVND (reference sequence). The CDR3, as DNA: TGTGCCAGTAGCCGACTAGCGGGAGTGGAAGAGCAGTACTTC. This gives the protein CASSRLAGVEEQYF.

This clone qualifies as medium-sized. CDR3 DNA: TGCGCCAGCAGTCGTGGGGCTAGCGGGGGGCAAGAGACCCAGTACTTC. Its protein product is CASSRGASGGQETQYF. The chain employs TRBV5-1 and TRBJ2-5; 11 bases line up with TRBD2. V shed 5 bases, J shed 2 bases, and the junction held 8 bases outside the gene matches. The V gene's germline CDR1 is SGHRS and CDR2 YFSETQ. CDR3 length: 16 amino acids.

The V and J genes are TRBV6-5 and TRBJ1-1; D gene uncertain. The germline gives CDR1 MNHEY, CDR2 SVGAGI. V was trimmed by 5 bases and J by 5 bases, leaving 15 bases between them. The CDR3 extends over 14 amino acids. CDR3 bases: TGTGCCAGCAGTCCCGGTGGAGGGTCTACTGAAGCTTTCTTT. As protein: CASSPGGGSTEAFF.

By share of the sample, this clone is medium-sized. The chain uses TRBV9 and TRBJ2-2; D remains unclear. CDR3 length: 12 amino acids. Germline CDR1 reads SGDLS; CDR2 reads YYNGEE. The germline V and J ends were trimmed by 0 bases and 7 bases, with 4 bases remaining between them. This CDR3 reads CASSVVNGELFF. DNA for the CDR3: TGTGCCAGCAGCGTAGTAAACGGGGAGCTGTTTTTT.

V is TRBV5-4 and J is TRBJ1-3; no clear D. Deletions cut 0 bases from V and 4 bases from J, with 23 bases between. Per the germline V gene, CDR1 is SGHNT and CDR2 is YYREEE (reference sequence). The CDR3 covers 19 residues. In DNA, the CDR3 is TGTGCCAGCAGCTTGGGCGGGCAGAGCGCGACATACCTCGGAAACACCATATATTTT. Protein sequence: CASSLGGQSATYLGNTIYF.